The present TCR beta chain was sequenced within a study of blood T cell repertoires in COVID-19. Clones were sequenced by immunoSEQ multiplex PCR, and TCRdb holds only the in-frame ones, with some missing. The data contain about 110,000 clones, 75% to 90% of them singletons. The CDR3 sequence is 14 residues long. The ends lost 7 bases at V and 8 bases at J; junction bases unmatched: 12. Germline CDR1 and CDR2: SEHNR and FQNEAQ (reference sequence). Sequencing input: peripheral blood. The TCR sequence derives from a human donor in a cohort sampled during active COVID-19. The J gene is TRBJ1-2, the V gene TRBV7-9, with TRBD1 identical over 8 bases. The CDR3 loop is CASTAAGGLKGYTF. Here the CDR3 DNA reads TGTGCCAGCACCGCGGCAGGGGGCCTCAAGGGCTACACCTTC.